Ten or more counts support the clone carrying this T cell receptor beta chain. Its antigen is as yet unknown. CDR3 length: 18 residues. The trim removed 5 bases at V and 5 bases at J, leaving 13 bases unmatched. The germline CDR1 and CDR2 sequences are SGHVS and FQNEAQ. This entry is derived from a study of T cell repertoires in cytomegalovirus infection. In the study overall: Public TCR beta signatures provided an indication of both CMV infection and a matching HLA type.

Study-wide findings and caveats: In two of eight donors, the top clonotype was HLA-C-restricted CMV-specific.

Using its own MiXCR run on the reads, TCRdb lists one record per CDR3 protein. The sample holds roughly 920,000 distinct CDR3 sequences, roughly 30% seen once. The sample was cultured CD8+ T cells from PBMCs, taken from culture after CMV antigen stimulation. The TCR comes from a human donor in good health (CMV status not recorded). Some clones in this sample may be carry-over from other donors' samples. The gene calls are TRBV7-8 and TRBJ2-3; 13 positions match TRBD2. The CDR3 region has the DNA TGTGCCAGCAGCGCGAAAATGACTAGCGGGGGGATACGAGATACGCAGTATTTT. Translating gives CASSAKMTSGGIRDTQYF. The full variable domain, with the rest looked up from reference TRBV7-8 and TRBJ2-3, is GAGVSQSPRYKVAKRGQDVALRCDPISGHVSLFWYQQALGQGPEFLTYFQNEAQLDKSGLPSDRFFAERPEGSVSTLKIQRTQQEDSAVYLCASSAKMTSGGIRDTQYFGPGTRLTVL.